The subject of this entry is one T cell receptor (beta chain). Using immunoSEQ multiplex PCR, the repertoire was profiled, and TCRdb retains in-frame clones only, with some absent. The sample yields 230,000 or so clones, 75% to 90% seen once. Germline V gene data show CDR1 as MNHEY and CDR2 as SVGAGI. Germline trimming cut 8 bases from V and 6 bases from J; bases unmatched to any gene: 3. The CDR3 runs to 11 residues. This record belongs to a study of blood T cell repertoires in COVID-19. Study-level background: Whether acute or convalescent, the COVID-19 samples came from the United States, Italy and Spain.

This chain links TRBV6-5 with TRBJ1-1, with 7 bases identical to TRBD1. Sequenced: peripheral blood. The TCR originated in a woman in her thirties or forties who had recovered from COVID-19. CDR3 residues: CASYRGAEAFF. In DNA, the CDR3 is TGTGCCAGCTACAGGGGTGCTGAAGCTTTCTTT.